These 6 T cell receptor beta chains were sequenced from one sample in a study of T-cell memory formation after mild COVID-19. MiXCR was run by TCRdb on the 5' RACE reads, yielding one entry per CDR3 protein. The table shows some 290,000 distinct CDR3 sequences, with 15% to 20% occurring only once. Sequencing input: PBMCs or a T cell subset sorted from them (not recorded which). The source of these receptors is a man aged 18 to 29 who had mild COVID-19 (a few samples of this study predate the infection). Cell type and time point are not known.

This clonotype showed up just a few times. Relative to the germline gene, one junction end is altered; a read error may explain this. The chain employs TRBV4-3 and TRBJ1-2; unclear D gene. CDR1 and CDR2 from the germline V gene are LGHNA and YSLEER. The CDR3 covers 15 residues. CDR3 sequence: CASSKETGKHYGYTF. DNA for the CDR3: TGCGCCAGCAGCAAAGAAACCGGGAAGCACTATGGCTACACCTTC.

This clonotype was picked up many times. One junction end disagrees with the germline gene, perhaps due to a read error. The DNA for the CDR3 is TGTGCTAGCAGCTCCCGGGGCCACACAGATACGCAGTATTTT. Translated, it gives CASSSRGHTDTQYF. V is TRBV7-7 and J is TRBJ2-3, with D possibly being TRBD1 or TRBD2 (5 bases each). The germline V gene encodes CDR1 SSHAT and CDR2 FNYEAQ (reference sequence). This CDR3 has 14 residues.

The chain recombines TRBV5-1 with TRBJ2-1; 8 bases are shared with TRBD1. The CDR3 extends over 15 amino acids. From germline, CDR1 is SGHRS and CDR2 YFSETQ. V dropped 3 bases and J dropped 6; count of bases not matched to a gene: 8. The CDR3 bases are TGCGCCAGCAGCTCCGCCGGGACAGGACCCAATGAGCAGTTCTTC. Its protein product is CASSSAGTGPNEQFF.

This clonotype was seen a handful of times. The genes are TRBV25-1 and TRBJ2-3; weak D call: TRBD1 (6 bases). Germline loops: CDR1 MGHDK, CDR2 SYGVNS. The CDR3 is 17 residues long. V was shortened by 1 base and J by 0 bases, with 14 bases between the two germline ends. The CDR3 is CASSELTGRTSTDTQYF. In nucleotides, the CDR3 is TGTGCCAGCAGTGAATTGACAGGTCGGACTAGCACAGATACGCAGTATTTT.

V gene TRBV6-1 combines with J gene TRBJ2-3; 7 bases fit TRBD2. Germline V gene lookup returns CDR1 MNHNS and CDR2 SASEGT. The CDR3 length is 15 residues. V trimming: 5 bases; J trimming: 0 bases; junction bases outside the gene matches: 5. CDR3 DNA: TGTGCCAGCAGTTTACCCGGGGGGAGCACAGATACGCAGTATTTT. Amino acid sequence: CASSLPGGSTDTQYF.

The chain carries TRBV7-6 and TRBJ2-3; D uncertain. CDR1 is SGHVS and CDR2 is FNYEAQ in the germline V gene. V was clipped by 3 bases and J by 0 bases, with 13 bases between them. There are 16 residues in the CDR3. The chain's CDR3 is CASSLIDSTSTDTQYF. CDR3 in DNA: TGTGCCAGCAGCTTGATTGACTCCACTAGCACAGATACGCAGTATTTT.